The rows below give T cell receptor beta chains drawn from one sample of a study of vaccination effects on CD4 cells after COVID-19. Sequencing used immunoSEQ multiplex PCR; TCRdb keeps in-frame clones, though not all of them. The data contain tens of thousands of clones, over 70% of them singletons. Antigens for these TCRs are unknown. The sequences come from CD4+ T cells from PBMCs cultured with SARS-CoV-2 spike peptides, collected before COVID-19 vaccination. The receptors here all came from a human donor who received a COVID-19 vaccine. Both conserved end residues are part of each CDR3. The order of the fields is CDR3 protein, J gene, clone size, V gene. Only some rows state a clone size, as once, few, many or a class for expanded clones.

CDR3 protein: CASSVISGGEETQYF; J gene: TRBJ2-5; clone size: NA; V gene: TRBV25-1
CDR3 protein: CASTLRTGAYTF; J gene: TRBJ1-2; clone size: NA; V gene: TRBV12-3/TRBV12-4
CDR3 protein: CASSRDRGPYNEQFF; J gene: TRBJ2-1; clone size: NA; V gene: TRBV19
CDR3 protein: CASSSRFATNEKLFF; J gene: TRBJ1-4; clone size: once; V gene: TRBV11-2
CDR3 protein: CASSELTGSMNTEAFF; J gene: TRBJ1-1; clone size: NA; V gene: TRBV5-1
CDR3 protein: CASSVGNTGELFF; J gene: TRBJ2-2; clone size: once; V gene: TRBV5-1
CDR3 protein: CASSPSIRNTEAFF; J gene: TRBJ1-1; clone size: few; V gene: TRBV9
CDR3 protein: CATSDLRADGYTF; J gene: TRBJ1-2; clone size: NA; V gene: TRBV24-1
CDR3 protein: CAISESGGNQPQHF; J gene: TRBJ1-5; clone size: NA; V gene: TRBV10-3
CDR3 protein: CASSSGLADQPQHF; J gene: TRBJ1-5; clone size: NA; V gene: TRBV9
CDR3 protein: CASSPGQQGAYEKLFF; J gene: TRBJ1-4; clone size: NA; V gene: TRBV5-1
CDR3 protein: CASSDGRLNNEKLFF; J gene: TRBJ1-4; clone size: few; V gene: TRBV6-1
CDR3 protein: CASSPGLQETQYF; J gene: TRBJ2-5; clone size: NA; V gene: TRBV18
CDR3 protein: CASSFQGADSPLHF; J gene: TRBJ1-6; clone size: few; V gene: TRBV19
CDR3 protein: CATSAIGQGGTGELFF; J gene: TRBJ2-2; clone size: NA; V gene: TRBV24-1
CDR3 protein: CASSTRQGERNQPQHF; J gene: TRBJ1-5; clone size: NA; V gene: TRBV19